These 21 T cell receptor beta chains came from one sample sequenced in a study of blood T cell repertoires in COVID-19. TCRdb keeps only in-frame clones here, not all; method: immunoSEQ multiplex PCR. The top ten clones hold approximately 12% of a sample with 200,000 to 250,000 clones, more than 75% of them seen once. The sample taken for sequencing was peripheral blood. The source of these receptors is a woman between 40 and 55 years old with acute or convalescent COVID-19.

The chain recombines TRBV5-5 with TRBJ2-1; 9 bases match TRBD1. The CDR3 sequence is 16 residues long. Germline V CDR1 and CDR2: SGHKS, YYEKEE (reference sequence). The J segment lost 4 bases and the V segment lost 6 bases, leaving 11 bases of the junction unmatched. CDR3 residues: CASIRPRTGVYNEQFF. The CDR3 region has the DNA TGTGCCAGCATCCGCCCTCGGACAGGGGTATACAATGAGCAGTTCTTC.

V usage is TRBV20-1 and J usage is TRBJ2-7; 7 bases fit TRBD2. The CDR3 spans 15 residues. CDR1 and CDR2 from the germline V gene are DFQATT and SNEGSKA (reference sequence). V was pared by 3 bases and J by 3 bases, with 11 bases of the junction left unmatched. Written as DNA, the CDR3 is TGCAGTGCTAGTAAGACCGGGACTACCAACTACGAGCAGTACTTC. This gives the protein CSASKTGTTNYEQYF.

The chain employs TRBV19 and TRBJ2-2; 13 bases are shared with TRBD2. The germline gives CDR1 LNHDA, CDR2 SQIVND (reference sequence). V was pared by 3 bases and J by 4 bases, with 5 bases of the junction left unmatched. The CDR3 covers 17 residues. CDR3 region: CASSIGLAGVSTGELFF. In DNA form, the CDR3 reads TGTGCCAGTAGTATTGGACTAGCGGGAGTCAGCACCGGGGAGCTGTTTTTT. Full variable domain (rest looked up from reference TRBV19 and TRBJ2-2): DGGITQSPKYLFRKEGQNVTLSCEQNLNHDAMYWYRQDPGQGLRLIYYSQIVNDFQKGDIAEGYSVSREKKESFPLTVTSAQKNPTAFYLCASSIGLAGVSTGELFFGEGSRLTVL.

The rearrangement joins TRBV11-2 to TRBJ2-2; D is undetermined. Trimming took off 0 bases at V and 6 bases at J, with 5 bases between the two ends. This CDR3 spans 13 amino acids. Germline-derived CDR1 and CDR2 are SGHAT and FQNNGV. CDR3 amino acids: CASSLESAGELFF. The CDR3 region has the DNA TGTGCCAGCAGCTTAGAATCGGCCGGGGAGCTGTTTTTT.

On this clone itself: At the DNA level, this CDR3 is encoded by other sequences in the same sample as well. The genes are TRBV5-1 and TRBJ2-1, with 10 bases lining up with TRBD2. CDR1 and CDR2 (germline): SGHRS, YFSETQ. This CDR3 comprises 17 residues. Trimming took 0 bases from V and 1 from J; bases not matched to a gene: 4. The CDR3 loop reads CASSLAPTSGSYNEQFF. DNA of the CDR3: TGCGCCAGCAGCTTGGCCCCGACTAGCGGGTCCTACAATGAGCAGTTCTTC.

This clone has a single count. CDR3 loop: CASSPGAGEGTYEQYF. The CDR3 nucleotides are TGTGCCAGCAGCCCAGGGGCGGGAGAAGGGACCTACGAGCAGTACTTC. The rearrangement links TRBV7-6 to TRBJ2-7; maybe TRBD2 (7 bases). V lost 5 bases, J lost 2 bases, and 19 bases lay in between. Germline V CDR1 and CDR2: SGHVS, FNYEAQ. The length of the CDR3 is 16 residues.

The V gene is TRBV5-5, the J gene TRBJ1-1; no clear D. Trimming took off 1 base at V and 4 bases at J, with 11 bases between the two ends. Germline V CDR1 and CDR2: SGHKS, YYEKEE (reference sequence). The CDR3 is made up of 14 amino acids. The CDR3 region is CASSLTGKGTEAFF. The CDR3 DNA reads TGTGCCAGCAGCTTGACGGGAAAGGGCACTGAAGCTTTCTTT.

This chain uses TRBV11-3 with TRBJ2-1; 7 bases agree with TRBD2. Germline lookup yields CDR1 SGHNT and CDR2 YENEEA. The CDR3 sequence is 15 residues long. Unmatched junction bases numbered 2, after V lost 0 bases and J lost 3 bases. The DNA for the CDR3 is TGTGCCAGCAGCTTAGAGGGCGGGGGCTACAATGAGCAGTTCTTC. Its translation: CASSLEGGGYNEQFF.

The chain uses TRBV5-1 and TRBJ2-1; D may be TRBD2 (6 bases). Germline V gene sequence: CDR1 SGHRS, CDR2 YFSETQ. The CDR3 runs 15 residues. V was trimmed by 1 base and J by 5 bases, leaving 13 bases between them. This CDR3 reads CASSLYGGVNNEQFF. The DNA for the CDR3 is TGCGCCAGCAGCTTGTACGGCGGGGTGAACAATGAGCAGTTCTTC.

This clone was counted a few times. This chain connects TRBV6-4 to TRBJ1-1; D possibly corresponds to TRBD1 (5 bases). V dropped 3 bases and J dropped 0 bases, with 11 bases sitting between them. The CDR3 length is 15 residues. Germline-derived CDR1 and CDR2 are MRHNA and SNTAGT. The CDR3 nucleotides read TGTGCCAGCAGTGATATAGCAGGGCTGAACACTGAAGCTTTCTTT. It yields the protein CASSDIAGLNTEAFF.

The chain is built from TRBV18 and TRBJ2-3; possibly TRBD1 for D (6 bases). Germline CDR1 KGHSH, CDR2 LQKENI. Trimming stripped 3 bases from V and 5 bases from J, with 9 bases between. This CDR3 has 13 amino acids. CDR3 bases: TGTGCCAGCTCACCCTACAGGGAAGATACGCAGTATTTT. Residues: CASSPYREDTQYF.

The J gene is TRBJ2-1, the V gene TRBV12-5; TRBD2 is a possible D gene (6 bases). V was pared by 7 bases and J by 0 bases, with 13 bases between. The CDR3 contains 15 residues. Looked up from germline, CDR1 is LGHNT and CDR2 is FRNRAP. CDR3 DNA sequence: TGTGCTAGTGCCTCCGCGACTAGCTCCTACAATGAGCAGTTCTTC. Amino acid sequence: CASASATSSYNEQFF.

V and J are TRBV29-1 and TRBJ2-7; D is undetermined. The V and J ends lost 5 bases and 2 bases respectively, with 13 bases between them. This CDR3 spans 13 amino acids. Germline V gives CDR1 SQVTM, CDR2 ANQGSEA. The CDR3 DNA sequence: TGCAGCGTTCAGACTGGATTTCCCTACGAGCAGTACTTC. Translation gives CSVQTGFPYEQYF.

This clone is a singleton in its sample. The chain employs TRBV24-1 and TRBJ1-2, with D maybe TRBD1 (6 bases). The CDR3 length is 12 residues. Germline loops: CDR1 KGHDR, CDR2 SFDVKD. Trimming stripped 10 bases from V and 6 bases from J, with 14 bases between. CDR3 sequence: CATEGGRDGYTF. The CDR3 nucleotides read TGTGCCACAGAGGGGGGGCGAGATGGCTACACCTTC.

This clone turned up a few times. The chain is built from TRBV5-1 and TRBJ1-2, with 9 bases lining up with TRBD1. Germline CDR1 reads SGHRS; CDR2 reads YFSETQ. V gave up 3 bases and J gave up 4 bases; unmatched junction bases: 7. This CDR3 comprises 15 residues. CDR3 nucleotide sequence: TGCGCCAGCAGCTCTAGGACAGGGGAGGGCTATGGCTACACCTTC. Its translation is CASSSRTGEGYGYTF.

The gene calls are TRBV5-5 and TRBJ2-7, with D possibly being TRBD2 (6 bases). Germline V lookup: CDR1 SGHKS, CDR2 YYEKEE (reference sequence). V was trimmed by 6 bases and J by 2 bases, leaving 15 bases between them. This CDR3 has 14 residues. This chain's CDR3 is CASTIYGGAYEQYF. In DNA, the CDR3 is TGTGCCAGCACCATTTACGGGGGAGCCTACGAGCAGTACTTC.

The chain is built from TRBV23-1 and TRBJ1-5; D call uncertain. TRBV23-1 is identified as an open reading frame with a role that is uncertain. CDR3 length equals 15 residues. The V and J ends lost 3 bases and 0 bases respectively, with 9 bases between them. The CDR3 reads CASSHTDCSNQPQHF. CDR3 nucleotides: TGCGCCAGCAGTCATACGGACTGTAGCAATCAGCCCCAGCATTTT.

The rearrangement joins TRBV24-1 to TRBJ2-3, with D possibly being TRBD1 (6 bases). The V gene's germline CDR1 is KGHDR and CDR2 SFDVKD. The CDR3 has 13 residues. V shed 10 bases and J shed 6 bases, with 16 bases lying between them. This chain's CDR3 is CATRHTGFDTQYF. DNA of the CDR3: TGTGCCACGAGACATACAGGGTTCGATACGCAGTATTTT.

V is TRBV30 and J is TRBJ2-2; D gene uncertain. Germline CDR1 and CDR2: GTSNPN and SVGIG (reference sequence). The CDR3 is 16 amino acids. V lost 0 bases and J 5 bases, leaving 16 bases between the germline ends. The CDR3 is CAWSVPKNLITGELFF. As DNA, the CDR3 is TGTGCCTGGAGTGTACCCAAGAATCTAATTACCGGGGAGCTGTTTTTT.

In its sample, this clone was seen a few times. This chain links TRBV5-1 with TRBJ1-1; D might be TRBD1 (6 bases). The CDR3 is made up of 14 amino acids. The germline V gene encodes CDR1 SGHRS and CDR2 YFSETQ. The V gene lost 1 base and the J gene lost 3 bases, with 10 bases spanning the gap. The CDR3 loop reads CASSLQGRDTEAFF. The CDR3 DNA sequence: TGCGCCAGCAGCTTGCAGGGGAGGGACACTGAAGCTTTCTTT.

The V call is TRBV29-1, the J call TRBJ1-1; tentative D call: TRBD1 (6 bases). This CDR3 is 14 amino acids long. V was pared by 3 bases and J by 1 base, with 12 bases between. Germline CDR1 is SQVTM and CDR2 is ANQGSEA. As DNA, the CDR3 is TGCAGCGTTGACCTAAAGACAGGGAACACTGAAGCTTTCTTT. Translated: CSVDLKTGNTEAFF.